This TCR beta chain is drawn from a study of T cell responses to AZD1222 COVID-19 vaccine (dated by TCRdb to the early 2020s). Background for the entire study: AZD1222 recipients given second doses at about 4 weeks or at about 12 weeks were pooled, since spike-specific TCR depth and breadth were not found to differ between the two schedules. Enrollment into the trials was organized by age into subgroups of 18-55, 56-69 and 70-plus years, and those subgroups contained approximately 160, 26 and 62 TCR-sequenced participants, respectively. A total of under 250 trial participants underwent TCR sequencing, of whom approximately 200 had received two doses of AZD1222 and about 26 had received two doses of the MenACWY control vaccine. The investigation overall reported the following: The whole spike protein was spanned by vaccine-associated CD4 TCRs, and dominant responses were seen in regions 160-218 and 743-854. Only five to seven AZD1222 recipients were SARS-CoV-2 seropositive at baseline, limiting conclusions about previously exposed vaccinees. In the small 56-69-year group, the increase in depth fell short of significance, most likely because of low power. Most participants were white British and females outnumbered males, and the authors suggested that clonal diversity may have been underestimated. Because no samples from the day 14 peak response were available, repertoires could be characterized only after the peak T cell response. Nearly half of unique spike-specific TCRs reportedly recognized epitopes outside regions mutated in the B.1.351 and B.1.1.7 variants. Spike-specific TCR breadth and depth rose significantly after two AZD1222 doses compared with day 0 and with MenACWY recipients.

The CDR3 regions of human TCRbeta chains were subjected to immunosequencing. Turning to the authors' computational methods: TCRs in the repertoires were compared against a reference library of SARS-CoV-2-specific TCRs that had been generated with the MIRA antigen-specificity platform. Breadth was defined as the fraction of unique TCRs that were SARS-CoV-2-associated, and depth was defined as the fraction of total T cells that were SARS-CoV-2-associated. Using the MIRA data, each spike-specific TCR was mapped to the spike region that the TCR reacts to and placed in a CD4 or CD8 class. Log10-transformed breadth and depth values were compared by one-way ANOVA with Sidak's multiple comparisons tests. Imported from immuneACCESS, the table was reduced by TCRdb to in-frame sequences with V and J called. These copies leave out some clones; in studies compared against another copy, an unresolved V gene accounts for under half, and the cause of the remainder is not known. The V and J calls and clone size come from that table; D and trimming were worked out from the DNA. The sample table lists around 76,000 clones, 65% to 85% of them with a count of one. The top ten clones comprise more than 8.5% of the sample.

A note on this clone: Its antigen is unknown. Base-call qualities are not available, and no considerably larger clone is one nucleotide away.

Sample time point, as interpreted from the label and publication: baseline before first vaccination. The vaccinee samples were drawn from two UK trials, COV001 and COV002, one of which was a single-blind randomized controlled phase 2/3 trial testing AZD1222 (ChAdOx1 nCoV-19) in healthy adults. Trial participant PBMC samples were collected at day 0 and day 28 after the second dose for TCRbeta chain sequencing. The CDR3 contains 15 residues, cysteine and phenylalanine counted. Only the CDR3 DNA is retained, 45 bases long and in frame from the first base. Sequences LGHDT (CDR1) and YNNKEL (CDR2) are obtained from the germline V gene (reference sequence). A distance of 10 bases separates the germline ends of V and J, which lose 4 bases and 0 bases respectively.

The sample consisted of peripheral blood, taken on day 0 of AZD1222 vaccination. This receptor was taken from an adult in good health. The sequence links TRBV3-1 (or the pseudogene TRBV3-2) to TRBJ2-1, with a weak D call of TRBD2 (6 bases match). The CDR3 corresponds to CASSLDGGSYNEQFF. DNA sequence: TGTGCCAGCAGCCTCGACGGGGGCTCCTACAATGAGCAGTTCTTC.